The source of this T cell receptor beta chain is a study of T cells after yellow fever vaccination. In its sample, this clonotype was seen many times. Using its own MiXCR run on the 5' RACE reads, TCRdb lists one record per CDR3 protein. Of about 260,000 distinct CDR3 sequences in the sample, 5.2% are singletons; the top ten hold roughly 3%. The CDR3 contains 15 residues. Deletions cut 1 base from V and 0 bases from J, with 9 bases between. This sequence joins TRBV12-3 or TRBV12-4 and TRBJ1-1; D remains unclear. This TCR was sampled from a man aged 18 to 30 who received the YFV17D yellow fever vaccine. Sequences were derived from CD4+ T cells sorted from PBMCs, sampled on the day of the yellow fever booster vaccination. The CDR3 is CASSLVRGLNTEAFF. For the CDR3, the DNA is TGTGCCAGCAGTTTAGTCCGGGGATTGAACACTGAAGCTTTCTTT.